This note documents a single T cell receptor (beta chain) sequence. The antigen is not known. This record comes from a study of regulatory T cells in long-lasting Graves disease. Points from the study as a whole: Persistent patients shared thousands of public clonotypes among themselves. Newly diagnosed patients shared fewer, at more than 850.

Construction of the TCR beta libraries employed iRepertoire HTBI primers in conjunction with Arm-PCR of CDR3 regions. TCRdb ran MiXCR on the multiplex PCR reads and lists one entry per CDR3 protein. Of about 210,000 distinct CDR3 sequences in the sample, around a fifth were seen once. Time point specified: newly diagnosed GD, antithyroid drugs for less than 3 months. Making the TCR library involved RNA that had been extracted from PBMCs. A further study also used this sample, focusing on T cells in Graves' hyperthyroidism and ophthalmopathy. This second study says: For the diagnoses, clinical symptoms, serum thyroxine and TRAb, thyroid ultrasound and orbital computed tomography were used.

Sequenced material: peripheral blood mononuclear cells (PBMCs), taken at new diagnosis, from a patient treated with antithyroid drugs. The source is a woman in her twenties or thirties with Graves disease.

CDR3 sequence: CASRKQGDPSYEQYF. CDR3 bases: TGTGCCAGTAGAAAGCAGGGGGATCCCTCCTACGAGCAGTACTTC. The J gene is TRBJ2-7, the V gene TRBV19, with TRBD1 identical over 7 bases. J gave up 0 bases and V 6 bases, and 8 bases lay outside the gene matches. The CDR3 runs to 15 residues. Germline V lookup: CDR1 LNHDA, CDR2 SQIVND (reference sequence).